This TCR beta chain was retrieved from a study of T cells in Graves' hyperthyroidism and ophthalmopathy. Study-wide results and caveats: Through a model of 13 V-J features, ophthalmopathy was separated from stable hyperthyroidism. Ophthalmopathy prediction by the model preceded onset by a median approximately 6.1 months.

In regard to this clonotype: Its antigen is not known.

Individuals with ophthalmopathy presented a Clinical Activity Score of at least 3, a NOSPECS grade of at least 4 and a duration under 3 months. Amplification yielded TCR beta CDR3 regions, with RNA transcripts as the source. A first-round RT-PCR of the TCR CDR3 used the HTBI primer set. Each CDR3 protein gets one entry after TCRdb re-called the multiplex PCR reads with MiXCR. This sample has about 400,000 distinct CDR3 sequences, with about an eighth found just once. Germline trimming cut 6 bases from V and 3 bases from J; bases unmatched to any gene: 4. The CDR3 totals 13 residues. The germline gives CDR1 DFQATT, CDR2 SNEGSKA (reference sequence).

The specimen sequenced was blood. The sequence derives from a man in his fifties or sixties with Graves' ophthalmopathy. This chain connects TRBV20-1 to TRBJ2-7, with 11 positions matching TRBD1. The CDR3 region has the DNA TGCAGTGCCGGACAGGGGGCTGACTACGAGCAGTACTTC. It encodes CSAGQGADYEQYF.